One sample yielded the 29 T cell receptor beta chains listed below, sequenced in a study of technical replicates of blood from several donors. Some clones are missing from TCRdb's copy, which holds only in-frame ones; the method was immunoSEQ multiplex PCR. The sample contains tens of thousands of clones, more than 95% of which appear only once. Sequenced input: T cells isolated from PBMCs. All receptors come from a human donor in good health.

The CDR3 reads CASRATGNTEAFF. CDR3 in DNA: TGTGCCAGCAGGGCGACAGGGAACACTGAAGCTTTCTTT. The V call is TRBV11-2, the J call TRBJ1-1; the D gene is possibly TRBD1 (6 bases). This CDR3 comprises 13 residues. From germline, CDR1 is SGHAT and CDR2 FQNNGV. V was clipped by 6 bases and J by 1 base, with 9 bases between them.

This chain uses TRBV7-9 with TRBJ2-5; possibly TRBD2 for D (6 bases). Germline V lookup: CDR1 SEHNR, CDR2 FQNEAQ (reference sequence). CDR3 length: 16 residues. Trimming cost V 5 bases and J 1 base, with 17 bases left between them. The DNA for the CDR3 is TGTGCCAGCAGCCCTTGGGACTGGGCCATCCAAGAGACCCAGTACTTC. It specifies CASSPWDWAIQETQYF.

The J gene is TRBJ2-7, the V gene TRBV9; 11 bases fit TRBD2. J lost 4 bases, V lost 3 bases, and 9 bases had no gene match. The CDR3 runs to 16 residues. Germline V lookup: CDR1 SGDLS, CDR2 YYNGEE. The CDR3 is CASSAVLAGGFYEQYF. In DNA, the CDR3 is TGTGCCAGCAGCGCCGTCCTAGCGGGGGGCTTTTACGAGCAGTACTTC.

V usage is TRBV14 and J usage is TRBJ1-2; tentatively, D is TRBD1 (6 bases). Germline lookup yields CDR1 SGHDN and CDR2 FVKESK. V was shortened by 4 bases and J by 4 bases, with 7 bases between the two germline ends. CDR3 length: 12 amino acids. For the CDR3, the DNA is TGTGCCAGCAGCCCAGGGGTCTATGGCTACACCTTC. This translates into CASSPGVYGYTF.

CDR3 loop: CASSRWDRGTDTQYF. CDR3 nucleotides: TGTGCCAGCAGTCGATGGGACAGAGGCACAGATACGCAGTATTTT. The rearrangement links TRBV6-5 to TRBJ2-3, with 7 bases aligning to TRBD1. The CDR3 runs to 15 residues. The germline V gene has CDR1 MNHEY and CDR2 SVGAGI. The ends lost 5 bases at V and 1 base at J; junction bases unmatched: 6.

The rearrangement joins TRBV6-1 to TRBJ1-2; D gene ambiguous. The CDR3 has 13 residues. Trimming cost V 1 base and J 3 bases, with 6 bases left between them. Germline V gene lookup returns CDR1 MNHNS and CDR2 SASEGT. In DNA, the CDR3 is TGTGCCAGCAGTGAAGGTGGCCACTATGGCTACACCTTC. Translating it yields CASSEGGHYGYTF.

The chain has TRBV7-9 and TRBJ1-6; 8 bases fit TRBD1. This CDR3 is 16 amino acids long. Germline-derived CDR1 and CDR2 are SEHNR and FQNEAQ (reference sequence). Unmatched junction bases numbered 11, after V lost 5 bases and J lost 8 bases. This CDR3 is CASSPRVDRVDSPLHF. DNA of the CDR3: TGTGCCAGCAGCCCCCGGGTGGACAGGGTAGATTCACCCCTCCACTTT.

The chain joins TRBV5-1 to TRBJ2-2, with 8 bases aligning to TRBD2. The germline V gene encodes CDR1 SGHRS and CDR2 YFSETQ. The ends lost 7 bases at V and 0 bases at J; junction bases unmatched: 5. The CDR3 is made up of 15 amino acids. In DNA, the CDR3 is TGCGCCAGCCTCCCACTAGCGGCGAACACCGGGGAGCTGTTTTTT. Its translation is CASLPLAANTGELFF.

V is TRBV27 and J is TRBJ1-5; D ambiguous. V was cut by 1 base and J by 0 bases, with 7 bases left in between. Germline-derived CDR1 and CDR2 are MNHEY and SMNVEV (reference sequence). The CDR3 is made up of 15 amino acids. DNA of the CDR3: TGTGCCAGCAGTTTATGGGGAGGTAGCAATCAGCCCCAGCATTTT. This gives the protein CASSLWGGSNQPQHF.

The chain recombines TRBV9 with TRBJ2-7; tentative D call: TRBD1 (6 bases). Germline CDR1 and CDR2: SGDLS and YYNGEE. This CDR3 is 15 amino acids long. V lost 3 bases and J 2 bases, leaving 15 bases between the germline ends. The CDR3 DNA sequence: TGTGCCAGCAGCGCCCCTGACAGGTCGGCCTACGAGCAGTACTTC. This codes for CASSAPDRSAYEQYF.

The V and J genes are TRBV5-4 and TRBJ2-5, with 8 bases lining up with TRBD1. The CDR3 loop spans 13 amino acids. The germline V gene encodes CDR1 SGHNT and CDR2 YYREEE (reference sequence). The ends lost 7 bases at V and 1 base at J; junction bases unmatched: 3. In DNA, the CDR3 is TGTGCCAGCCGGACAGGGTCCCAAGAGACCCAGTACTTC. Translated: CASRTGSQETQYF.

This clone was found once. The V and J genes are TRBV27 and TRBJ2-1, with D possibly being TRBD1 (6 bases). CDR1 MNHEY and CDR2 SMNVEV come from the germline V gene (reference sequence). The CDR3 length is 15 residues. Between the trimmed V and J ends, which lost 5 bases and 7 bases, there was a span of 18 bases. Here the CDR3 DNA reads TGTGCCAGCAGTAGGGGGTGGGATCTTGTGAATGAGCAGTTCTTC. Amino acid sequence: CASSRGWDLVNEQFF.

The chain is built from TRBV5-4 and TRBJ2-7; unclear D gene. In germline, CDR1 is SGHNT, CDR2 YYREEE (reference sequence). V lost 5 bases and J 6 bases, leaving 21 bases between the germline ends. The CDR3 length is 15 residues. CDR3 nucleotide sequence: TGTGCCAGCAGTCCCGAGTCCTTGAGTTTCGGCGAGCAGTACTTC. Protein: CASSPESLSFGEQYF.

In regard to this clone: Other nucleotide sequences in the sample specify the same CDR3. This chain uses TRBV19 with TRBJ2-5; 8 nucleotides align to TRBD1. V shed 3 bases, J shed 3 bases, and the junction held 3 bases outside the gene matches. Germline V gene sequence: CDR1 LNHDA, CDR2 SQIVND (reference sequence). This CDR3 comprises 14 residues. DNA for the CDR3: TGTGCCAGTAGTATTTCAGGGGGCGAAGAGACCCAGTACTTC. Residues: CASSISGGEETQYF. Drawing the rest from reference TRBV19 and TRBJ2-5, the complete variable domain is DGGITQSPKYLFRKEGQNVTLSCEQNLNHDAMYWYRQDPGQGLRLIYYSQIVNDFQKGDIAEGYSVSREKKESFPLTVTSAQKNPTAFYLCASSISGGEETQYFGPGTRLLVL.

The chain links TRBV27 to TRBJ2-1, with TRBD2 identical over 11 bases. CDR3 size: 15 residues. V lost 5 bases, J lost 4 bases, and 4 bases stayed unmatched. Germline CDR1 is MNHEY and CDR2 is SMNVEV (reference sequence). CDR3 residues: CASSIIAGGYNEQFF. The CDR3 DNA sequence: TGTGCCAGCAGTATTATAGCGGGAGGGTACAATGAGCAGTTCTTC.

V gene TRBV2 combines with J gene TRBJ2-7, with 7 bases fitting TRBD1. The CDR3 runs 15 residues. Trimming took 6 bases from V and 2 from J; bases not matched to a gene: 10. Germline CDR1 reads SNHLY; CDR2 reads FYNNEI. The CDR3 region has the DNA TGTGCCAGCAGATCAACCTCAGGGGGACCCTACGAGCAGTACTTC. This codes for CASRSTSGGPYEQYF.

In its sample, this clone was seen once. The CDR3 DNA reads TGTGCCTGGAGTGTCGGGTACCAAGAGACCCAGTACTTC. It yields the protein CAWSVGYQETQYF. The chain combines TRBV30 with TRBJ2-5; D is ambiguous. Trimming stripped 0 bases from V and 0 bases from J, with 5 bases between. CDR1 and CDR2 (germline): GTSNPN, SVGIG (reference sequence). This CDR3 has 13 residues.

The rearrangement uses TRBV4-2 and TRBJ1-5; D uncertain. The CDR3 extends over 13 amino acids. The V gene lost 0 bases and the J gene lost 5 bases, with 5 bases spanning the gap. The germline CDR1 and CDR2 sequences are LGHNA and YNFKEQ. CDR3 nucleotides: TGTGCCAGCAGCCAAGAGGCAGATCAGCCCCAGCATTTT. This gives the protein CASSQEADQPQHF.

This chain joins TRBV27 and TRBJ1-2; D might be TRBD1 (6 bases). The CDR3 contains 14 residues. CDR1 and CDR2 (germline): MNHEY, SMNVEV (reference sequence). Trimming took 2 bases from V and 5 from J, leaving 12 bases between them. CDR3 protein: CASSLSETGYGYTF. CDR3 DNA sequence: TGTGCCAGCAGTTTAAGCGAGACAGGATATGGCTACACCTTC.

The CDR3 DNA follows: TGTGCCAGTAGTCCCGGGACAAAAGTTTACTATGGCTACACCTTC. It codes for CASSPGTKVYYGYTF. V gene TRBV19 combines with J gene TRBJ1-2; the D gene is possibly TRBD1 (6 bases). The ends were cut back, 5 bases at V and 3 bases at J, with 16 bases in the middle. This CDR3 region has 15 residues. Germline V gene lookup returns CDR1 LNHDA and CDR2 SQIVND (reference sequence).

The chain joins TRBV2 to TRBJ2-2; TRBD2 matches 8 bases. Per the germline V gene, CDR1 is SNHLY and CDR2 is FYNNEI. The J segment lost 3 bases and the V segment lost 6 bases, leaving 9 bases of the junction unmatched. The CDR3 is 16 amino acids. CDR3 nucleotides: TGTGCCAGCAGCGGTTCCGGGAGGGCTTACACCGGGGAGCTGTTTTTT. It yields the protein CASSGSGRAYTGELFF.

This chain uses TRBV4-2 with TRBJ2-5, with 10 bases lining up with TRBD2. J lost 5 bases, V lost 4 bases, and 7 bases had no gene match. CDR3 length: 15 amino acids. Germline CDR1 is LGHNA and CDR2 is YNFKEQ. Here the CDR3 DNA reads TGTGCCAGCAGCCCGGGCCGACTAGCGGGTGAGACCCAGTACTTC. It is translated as CASSPGRLAGETQYF.

In DNA, the CDR3 is TGTGCCAGCAGCTTAACTGGGCAGGGAAGTTCACCCCTCCACTTT. This translates into CASSLTGQGSSPLHF. V usage is TRBV7-3 and J usage is TRBJ1-6; maybe TRBD1 (5 bases). Germline V lookup: CDR1 SGHTA, CDR2 FQGTGA. The V and J ends lost 0 bases and 9 bases respectively, with 12 bases between them. The CDR3 loop spans 15 amino acids. Supplemented by reference TRBV7-3 and TRBJ1-6, the full variable domain reads GAGVSQTPSNKVTEKGKYVELRCDPISGHTALYWYRQSLGQGPEFLIYFQGTGAADDSGLPNDRFFAVRPEGSVSTLKIQRTERGDSAVYLCASSLTGQGSSPLHFGNGTRLTVT.

This chain uses TRBV6-5 with TRBJ2-5, with 7 bases lining up with TRBD2. Germline-derived CDR1 and CDR2 are MNHEY and SVGAGI. Trimming removed 6 bases from V and 1 base from J; junction bases left unmatched: 8. This CDR3 is built from 15 residues. Here the CDR3 DNA reads TGTGCCAGCAGCTGGTCCCCGGGGGGCCAAGAGACCCAGTACTTC. Translating gives CASSWSPGGQETQYF.

The chain employs TRBV11-2 and TRBJ2-7; D ambiguous. This CDR3 spans 11 amino acids. Trimming removed 5 bases from V and 3 bases from J, with 5 bases in between. Germline CDR1 SGHAT, CDR2 FQNNGV. CDR3 in amino acids: CASSPYYEQYF. The CDR3 DNA is TGTGCCAGCAGCCCTTACTACGAGCAGTACTTC.

The chain recombines TRBV30 with TRBJ1-1; 7 nucleotides match TRBD1. CDR1 and CDR2 (germline): GTSNPN, SVGIG (reference sequence). Trimming at V came to 3 bases and at J to 8 bases, leaving 9 bases not matched to a gene. CDR3 length: 13 amino acids. The CDR3 reads CAWSEQRQGEAFF. CDR3 nucleotides: TGTGCCTGGAGCGAACAACGACAGGGAGAAGCTTTCTTT.

This chain uses TRBV27 with TRBJ2-1; 9 nucleotides line up with TRBD2. The CDR3 sequence is 14 residues long. The V and J ends lost 6 bases and 7 bases, in that order; junction bases with no gene match: 7. Germline V gene data show CDR1 as MNHEY and CDR2 as SMNVEV (reference sequence). This CDR3 reads CASRLAGVRNEQFF. The CDR3 region has the DNA TGTGCCAGCAGATTAGCGGGAGTCAGGAATGAGCAGTTCTTC.

The chain couples TRBV2 to TRBJ2-1; possibly TRBD2 for D (6 bases). Germline V gives CDR1 SNHLY, CDR2 FYNNEI. Between the trimmed V and J ends, which lost 4 bases and 12 bases, there was a span of 19 bases. This CDR3 contains 14 residues. The CDR3 sequence: CASSGGAGKIMQFF. For the CDR3, the DNA is TGTGCCAGCAGTGGGGGTGCGGGAAAGATAATGCAGTTCTTC.

The genes are TRBV4-2 and TRBJ2-7; D possibly corresponds to TRBD2 (5 bases). CDR1 is LGHNA and CDR2 is YNFKEQ in the germline V gene. Between the trimmed V and J ends, which lost 1 base and 2 bases, there was a span of 12 bases. The CDR3 extends over 15 amino acids. CDR3 DNA: TGTGCCAGCAGCCAAGGGCAAGCGGCCGCCTACGAGCAGTACTTC. The encoded protein is CASSQGQAAAYEQYF.